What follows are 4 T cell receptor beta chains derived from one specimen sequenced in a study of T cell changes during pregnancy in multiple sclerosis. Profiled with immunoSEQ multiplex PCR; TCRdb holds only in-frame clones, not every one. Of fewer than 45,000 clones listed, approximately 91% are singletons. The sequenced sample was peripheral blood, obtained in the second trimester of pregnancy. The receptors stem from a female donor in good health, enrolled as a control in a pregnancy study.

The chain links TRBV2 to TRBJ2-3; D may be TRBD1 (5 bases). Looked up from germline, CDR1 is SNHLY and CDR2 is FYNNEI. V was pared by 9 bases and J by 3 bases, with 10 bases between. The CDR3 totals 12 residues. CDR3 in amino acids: CARGPLTDTQYF. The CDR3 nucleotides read TGTGCCAGGGGGCCGCTGACAGATACGCAGTATTTT.

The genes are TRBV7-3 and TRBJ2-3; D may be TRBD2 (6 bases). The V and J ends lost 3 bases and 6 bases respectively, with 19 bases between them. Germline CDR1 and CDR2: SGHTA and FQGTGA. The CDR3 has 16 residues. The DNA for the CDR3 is TGTGCCAGCAGCTTGCCGGAGGCGACTGGGAGGGATACGCAGTATTTT. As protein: CASSLPEATGRDTQYF. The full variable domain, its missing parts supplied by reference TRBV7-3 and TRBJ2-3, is GAGVSQTPSNKVTEKGKYVELRCDPISGHTALYWYRQSLGQGPEFLIYFQGTGAADDSGLPNDRFFAVRPEGSVSTLKIQRTERGDSAVYLCASSLPEATGRDTQYFGPGTRLTVL.

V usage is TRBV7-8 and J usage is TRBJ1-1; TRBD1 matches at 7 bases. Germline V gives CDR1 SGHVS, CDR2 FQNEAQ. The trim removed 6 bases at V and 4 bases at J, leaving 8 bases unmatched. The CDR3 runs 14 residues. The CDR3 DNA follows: TGTGCCAGCAGACTTCCGGGACAGCTCACTGAAGCTTTCTTT. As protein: CASRLPGQLTEAFF.

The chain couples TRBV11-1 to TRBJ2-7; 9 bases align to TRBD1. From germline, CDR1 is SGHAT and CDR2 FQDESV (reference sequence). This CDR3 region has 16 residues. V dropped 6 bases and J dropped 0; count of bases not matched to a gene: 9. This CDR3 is CASRELRQGGSYEQYF. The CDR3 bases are TGTGCCAGCAGAGAACTAAGACAGGGGGGCTCCTACGAGCAGTACTTC.